Below are 8 T cell receptor beta chains sequenced from a single sample in a study of blood T cells in healthy people across ages. With a J-beta primer mix and a sample-barcoded 5' primer, a second PCR ran 7 to 11 cycles. MiXCR, run by TCRdb on the 5' RACE reads, gives a single entry per CDR3 protein. Of about 1.1 million distinct CDR3 sequences in the sample, about two fifths were seen once. The sample taken for sequencing was blood. These receptors all come from a man aged 18 to 29 in good health.

The CDR3 here is CASSPPVTSVAEQFF. The CDR3 DNA sequence: TGTGCCAGCAGCCCCCCCGTGACTTCTGTGGCTGAGCAGTTCTTC. This chain uses TRBV7-9 with TRBJ2-1; no reliable D call. V shed 5 bases and J shed 9 bases, with 20 bases lying between them. This CDR3 region has 15 residues. Germline V gene data show CDR1 as SEHNR and CDR2 as FQNEAQ (reference sequence).

This clonotype has just a few counts. The J gene is TRBJ1-6, the V gene TRBV6-1, with 11 positions matching TRBD1. The CDR3 consists of 19 residues. The V and J ends lost 5 bases and 2 bases, in that order; junction bases with no gene match: 11. Germline V gives CDR1 MNHNS, CDR2 SASEGT. The CDR3 region has the DNA TGTGCCAGCAGTCCCCGGGACAGGGGGTTCTTAACCTATAATTCACCCCTCCACTTT. Translating gives CASSPRDRGFLTYNSPLHF.

This clonotype occurred a few times. This sequence joins TRBV12-3 or TRBV12-4 and TRBJ2-2, with D possibly TRBD1 on 6 matching bases. The CDR3 covers 13 residues. V was pared by 1 base and J by 7 bases, with 7 bases between. The CDR3 sequence is CASSLGGHGELFF. The CDR3 nucleotides read TGTGCCAGCAGTTTAGGGGGGCACGGGGAGCTGTTTTTT.

The sample holds a few counts of this clonotype. The gene calls are TRBV27 and TRBJ1-5; no definite D call. This CDR3 spans 14 amino acids. Trimming pared 5 bases from V and 11 bases from J, leaving 19 bases between. From germline, CDR1 is MNHEY and CDR2 SMNVEV (reference sequence). The CDR3 loop reads CASSAAGGYMAQHF. Written as DNA, the CDR3 is TGTGCCAGCAGTGCCGCGGGCGGCTATATGGCCCAGCATTTT.

This clonotype was detected a few times. V and J are TRBV7-9 and TRBJ2-1, with 9 bases fitting TRBD1. V lost 1 base to trimming and J lost 2 bases; unmatched junction nucleotides: 3. CDR1 is SEHNR, CDR2 FQNEAQ, per germline (reference sequence). This CDR3 has 16 residues. CDR3 amino acids: CASSLGGTGTYNEQFF. CDR3 coding DNA: TGTGCCAGCAGCTTAGGTGGGACAGGGACCTACAATGAGCAGTTCTTC.

The sample holds one count of this clonotype. The chain couples TRBV4-3 to TRBJ1-1; D gene unclear. CDR1 and CDR2 from the germline V gene are LGHNA and YSLEER. The CDR3 runs 18 residues. With 2 bases removed from V and 0 bases from J, the gap between germline ends came to 19 bases. Written as DNA, the CDR3 is TGCGCCAGCAGCCAATACGGGATAAGCGATAACATGAACACTGAAGCTTTCTTT. Translated, it gives CASSQYGISDNMNTEAFF.

V is TRBV5-1 and J is TRBJ1-1, with D unclear. Germline values: CDR1 SGHRS, CDR2 YFSETQ. V lost 5 bases and J lost 4, with 15 bases in between. The CDR3 spans 14 residues. The CDR3, as DNA: TGCGCCAGCAGGCGGACTGGGATTGTCACTGAAGCTTTCTTT. This translates into CASRRTGIVTEAFF.

In this sample, this clonotype turned up many times. This chain uses TRBV10-3 with TRBJ2-7; 9 bases are shared with TRBD1. This CDR3 spans 14 amino acids. Germline lookup yields CDR1 ENHRY and CDR2 SYGVKD. Losses at the gene ends were 7 bases for V and 1 base for J; bases not matched to a gene: 5. CDR3 sequence: CAITPGQGSYEQYF. Written as DNA, the CDR3 is TGTGCCATCACCCCGGGACAGGGATCCTACGAGCAGTACTTC.